This T cell receptor (beta chain) was profiled in a study of cytomegalovirus exposure and HLA in healthy donors. Study-wide results and caveats: Segments of the TCR beta V type were, in most cases, productive about 87% or about 30% of the time in an earlier analysis. Many donors shared some public TCRs, even though most TCR sequences were rare.

The PCR ran on 60 Vbeta and 13 Jbeta primers. The table came from immunoSEQ multiplex PCR; TCRdb's copy has only in-frame clones and leaves some out. The specimen's table records roughly 80,000 clones. The CDR3 sequence is 14 residues long. As for this clone: What it recognizes is unknown.

Input material: PBMCs. This rearrangement joins TRBV21-1 to TRBJ1-6. TRBV21-1 is listed as a pseudogene. This receptor was taken from a girl aged 10 to 17 in good health and CMV-seropositive. The CDR3 is CASSTKTPNSPLHF. Here the CDR3 DNA reads TGTGCCAGCAGCACCAAGACTCCCAATTCACCCCTCCACTTT.